This T cell receptor beta chain was recorded in a study of cytomegalovirus exposure and HLA in healthy donors. Study-wide results and limits: According to a subsequent analysis, TCR clusters from the first cohort were inclined to appear together in the 120 or so validation repertoires.

On this clone: Its antigen is not known.

The length of the CDR3 is 17 residues. Germline V CDR1 and CDR2: SGHNT, YENEEA. V was clipped by 1 base and J by 5 bases; unmatched bases: 8. Profiling relied on immunoSEQ multiplex PCR, and the TCRdb table lists in-frame clones only, not all of them. The table has more than 250,000 clones, less than 95% seen once. V and J are TRBV11-3 and TRBJ2-5; 12 positions match TRBD2. What was sequenced was PBMCs. This TCR was recovered from a woman aged 30 to 39 in good health and CMV-seronegative. The CDR3 DNA sequence: TGTGCCAGCAGCTTAGGTTTACTAGCGGGAGGTATCGAGACCCAGTACTTC. This sequence encodes CASSLGLLAGGIETQYF.